This TCR beta chain was recovered during a study of beta chain features in type 1 diabetes. Every bit of the isolated RNA underwent reverse transcription, so sequencing read expressed TCRB transcripts. Sequencing was performed with immunoSEQ multiplex PCR; in TCRdb, only in-frame clones are kept and a portion is missing. The data show hundreds of thousands of clones, roughly a sixth seen once. Germline lookup yields CDR1 SEHNR and CDR2 FQNEAQ (reference sequence). The CDR3 has 16 residues. V trimming: 1 base; J trimming: 4 bases; junction bases outside the gene matches: 7. This receptor was identified in a man between 18 and 29 years old in good health. The V call is TRBV7-9, the J call TRBJ2-1, with 7 bases matching TRBD2. Sequencing used naive CD4+ T cells from blood. CDR3: CASSLVAGALYNEQFF. For the CDR3, the DNA is TGTGCCAGCAGCTTAGTGGCGGGAGCGCTATACAATGAGCAGTTCTTC.